This TCR beta chain was sequenced during a study of cytomegalovirus exposure and HLA in healthy donors. V dropped 0 bases and J dropped 5 bases, with 10 bases sitting between them. From germline, CDR1 is MNHEY and CDR2 SVGAGI. The CDR3 totals 14 residues. Vbeta (60) and Jbeta (13) primers were used in the PCR. The data were produced by immunoSEQ multiplex PCR, yet TCRdb's version contains in-frame clones alone and is incomplete. This sample yields about 180,000 clones, of which about four fifths are seen a single time; 1.5% to 2% belongs to the top ten. Input material: PBMCs. This TCR was sampled from a woman aged 25-40 years in good health and CMV-seronegative. The genes are TRBV6-5 and TRBJ2-5, with D possibly TRBD2 on 5 matching bases. Here the CDR3 DNA reads TGTGCCAGCAGTTACTCGACCCGAGGGGAGACCCAGTACTTC. It specifies CASSYSTRGETQYF.